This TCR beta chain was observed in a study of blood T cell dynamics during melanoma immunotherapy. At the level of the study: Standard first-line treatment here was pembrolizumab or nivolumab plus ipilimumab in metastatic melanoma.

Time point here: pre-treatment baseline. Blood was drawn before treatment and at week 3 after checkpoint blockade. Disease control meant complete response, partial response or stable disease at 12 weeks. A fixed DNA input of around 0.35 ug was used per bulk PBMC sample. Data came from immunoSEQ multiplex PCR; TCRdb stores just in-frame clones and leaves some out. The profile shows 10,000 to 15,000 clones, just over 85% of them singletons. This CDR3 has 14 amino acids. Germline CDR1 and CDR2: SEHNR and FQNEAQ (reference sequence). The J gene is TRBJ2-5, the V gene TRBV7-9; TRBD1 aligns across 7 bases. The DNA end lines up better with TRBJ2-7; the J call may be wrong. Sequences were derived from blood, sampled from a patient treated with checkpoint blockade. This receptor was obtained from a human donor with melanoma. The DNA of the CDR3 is TGTGCCAGCAGCACGGACAGGCCTTACTACGAGCAGTACTTC. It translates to CASSTDRPYYEQYF.